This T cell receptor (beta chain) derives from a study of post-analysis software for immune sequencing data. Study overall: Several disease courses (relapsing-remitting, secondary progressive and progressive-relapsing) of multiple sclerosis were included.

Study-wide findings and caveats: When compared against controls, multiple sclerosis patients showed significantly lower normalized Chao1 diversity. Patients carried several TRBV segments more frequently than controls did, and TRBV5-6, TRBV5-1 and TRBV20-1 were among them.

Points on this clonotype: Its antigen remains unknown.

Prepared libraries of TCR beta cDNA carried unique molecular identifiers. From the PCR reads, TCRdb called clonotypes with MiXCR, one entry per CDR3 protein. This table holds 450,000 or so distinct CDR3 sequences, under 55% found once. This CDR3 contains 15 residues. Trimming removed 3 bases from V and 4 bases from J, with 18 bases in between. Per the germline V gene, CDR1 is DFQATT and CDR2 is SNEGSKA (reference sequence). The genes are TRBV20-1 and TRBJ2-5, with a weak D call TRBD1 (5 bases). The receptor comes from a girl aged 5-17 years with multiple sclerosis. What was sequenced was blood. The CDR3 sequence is CSASTAQGVRETQYF. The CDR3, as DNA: TGCAGTGCTAGTACGGCGCAGGGTGTGCGAGAGACCCAGTACTTC.